Listed below are T cell receptor beta chains from one sample, sequenced in a study of shared clonotypes between healthy human individuals. Repertoires were generated with immunoSEQ multiplex PCR, while TCRdb's copy carries only in-frame clones and drops some. The sample lists over 750,000 clones, 95% to 97% occurring once. The sample consisted of naive CD8+ T cells sorted from blood. These receptors originate from a man aged 25-45 years in good health. The CDR3 runs from the conserved cysteine through the conserved F or W. A D gene is named only where the DNA matches it firmly. Size values are once, few and many counts, or a class for expanded clones, and some rows have none.

d_call j_call clone_size v_call cdr3_aa cdr3_nt
TRBD1 TRBJ2-2 NA TRBV27 CASKDRGHTGELFF TGTGCCAGCAAAGACAGGGGGCACACCGGGGAGCTGTTTTTT
NA TRBJ2-3 once TRBV15 CATSREAVTDTQYF TGTGCCACCAGCAGAGAAGCAGTCACAGATACGCAGTATTTT
TRBD1 TRBJ1-2 NA TRBV13 CASSLGGGTGYGYTF TGTGCCAGCAGCTTAGGAGGGGGCACGGGCTATGGCTACACCTTC
TRBD2 TRBJ2-1 NA TRBV10-3 CAISEWAGDNEQFF TGTGCCATCAGTGAATGGGCGGGGGATAATGAGCAGTTCTTC
TRBD1 TRBJ2-1 NA TRBV30 CAWSHGTGSNEQFF TGTGCCTGGAGTCACGGGACAGGTAGCAATGAGCAGTTCTTC
TRBD2 TRBJ2-1 NA TRBV11-2 CASSLLAGENNEQFF TGTGCCAGCAGCTTACTAGCGGGAGAGAACAATGAGCAGTTCTTC
NA TRBJ2-2 NA TRBV7-9 CASSFKGHGELFF TGTGCCAGCAGCTTCAAGGGCCACGGGGAGCTGTTTTTT
NA TRBJ2-7 once TRBV5-1 CASSDRTEGALGQYF TGCGCCAGCAGCGACCGGACGGAAGGAGCTCTCGGGCAGTACTTC
NA TRBJ2-3 NA TRBV18 CASSNLFEDTQYF TGTGCCAGCTCAAATCTTTTTGAGGATACGCAGTATTTT
TRBD1 TRBJ2-5 NA TRBV7-9 CASSQTGTGAQETQYF TGTGCCAGCAGCCAAACCGGGACAGGGGCCCAAGAGACCCAGTACTTC
TRBD1 TRBJ1-2 NA TRBV27 CASSPGTGTYGYTF TGTGCCAGCAGCCCCGGGACAGGGACCTATGGCTACACCTTC
TRBD1 TRBJ1-4 NA TRBV6-6 CASSYLGQDNEKLFF TGTGCCAGCAGTTACTTGGGACAGGACAATGAAAAACTGTTTTTT
NA TRBJ2-3 NA TRBV19 CASSIPDTQYF TGTGCCAGTAGTATACCTGATACGCAGTATTTT
NA TRBJ2-7 NA TRBV7-9 CASSLGHRGYEQYF TGTGCCAGCAGCTTAGGGCATAGGGGGTACGAGCAGTACTTC
TRBD1 TRBJ2-7 once TRBV5-1 CASSSLPTGSYEQYF TGCGCCAGCAGCTCCCTTCCGACAGGGAGTTACGAGCAGTACTTC
NA TRBJ1-1 once TRBV5-1 CASSLASTEAFF TGCGCCAGCAGCTTGGCGAGCACTGAAGCTTTCTTT
TRBD2 TRBJ2-2 NA TRBV7-2 CASRPLALNTGELFF TGTGCCAGCAGGCCACTAGCGTTGAACACCGGGGAGCTGTTTTTT
NA TRBJ2-7 NA TRBV21-1 CASSKYQRNSYEQYF TGTGCCAGCAGCAAATATCAGCGAAACTCCTACGAGCAGTACTTC
NA TRBJ2-1 NA TRBV4-1 CASSQEGGNYNEQFF TGCGCCAGCAGCCAAGAAGGTGGGAACTACAATGAGCAGTTCTTC
NA TRBJ2-3 NA TRBV30 CAWVLLSTDTQYF TGTGCCTGGGTCCTTCTAAGCACAGATACGCAGTATTTT
NA TRBJ2-1 NA TRBV7-9 CASSLTENEQFF TGTGCCAGCAGCTTGACAGAAAATGAGCAGTTCTTC
TRBD2 TRBJ2-3 once TRBV5-4 CASTLDTGRDTQYF TGTGCCAGCACCCTGGACACCGGGAGGGATACGCAGTATTTT
TRBD2 TRBJ2-3 NA TRBV13 CASSLLAGSTDTQYF TGTGCCAGCAGCTTACTAGCGGGGAGCACAGATACGCAGTATTTT
TRBD1 TRBJ2-2 NA TRBV12-5 CASGRQGGTGELFF TGTGCTAGTGGTCGACAGGGGGGGACCGGGGAGCTGTTTTTT
NA TRBJ2-1 NA TRBV7-9 CASSLNAGYNEQFF TGTGCCAGCAGCTTAAATGCAGGGTACAATGAGCAGTTCTTC